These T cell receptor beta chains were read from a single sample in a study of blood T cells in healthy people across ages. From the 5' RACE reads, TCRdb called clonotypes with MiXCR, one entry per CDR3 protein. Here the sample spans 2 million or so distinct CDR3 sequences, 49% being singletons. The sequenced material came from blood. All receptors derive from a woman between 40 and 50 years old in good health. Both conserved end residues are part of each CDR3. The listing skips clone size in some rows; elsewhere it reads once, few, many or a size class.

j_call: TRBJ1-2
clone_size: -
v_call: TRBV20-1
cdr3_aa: CSARVMDRVYGYTF

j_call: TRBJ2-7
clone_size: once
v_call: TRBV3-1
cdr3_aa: CASSQDHGGPSSYEQYF

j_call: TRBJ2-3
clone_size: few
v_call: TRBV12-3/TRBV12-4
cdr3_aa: CASTPGTGTDTQYF

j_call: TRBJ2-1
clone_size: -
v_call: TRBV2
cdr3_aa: CASSDWDRGPNEQFF

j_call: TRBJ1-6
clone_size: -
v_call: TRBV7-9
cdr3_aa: CASSAWTGGGSDSPLHF

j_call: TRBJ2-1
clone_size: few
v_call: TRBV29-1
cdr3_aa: CSVGGPLVGIYNEQFF

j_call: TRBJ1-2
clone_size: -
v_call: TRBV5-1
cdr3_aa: CASSYTGVDGYTF

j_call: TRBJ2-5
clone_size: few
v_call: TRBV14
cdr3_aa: CASSPGERETQYF

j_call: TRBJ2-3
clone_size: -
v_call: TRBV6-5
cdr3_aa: CASSYSTASADTQYF

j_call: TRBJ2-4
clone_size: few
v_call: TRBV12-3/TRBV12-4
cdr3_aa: CASSLGGQGPAKNIQYF

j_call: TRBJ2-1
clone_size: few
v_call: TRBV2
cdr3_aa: CASSVSDTPTQFF

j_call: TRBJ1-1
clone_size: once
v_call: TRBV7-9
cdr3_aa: CASSLVPGGETNTEAFF

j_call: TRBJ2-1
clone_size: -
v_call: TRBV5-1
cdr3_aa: CASGITSGFMNEQFF

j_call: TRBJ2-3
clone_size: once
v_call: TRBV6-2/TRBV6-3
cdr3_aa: CASTPGGQGGTDTQYF

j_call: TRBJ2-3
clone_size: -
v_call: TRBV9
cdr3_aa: CASSVPRRGQFTDTQYF